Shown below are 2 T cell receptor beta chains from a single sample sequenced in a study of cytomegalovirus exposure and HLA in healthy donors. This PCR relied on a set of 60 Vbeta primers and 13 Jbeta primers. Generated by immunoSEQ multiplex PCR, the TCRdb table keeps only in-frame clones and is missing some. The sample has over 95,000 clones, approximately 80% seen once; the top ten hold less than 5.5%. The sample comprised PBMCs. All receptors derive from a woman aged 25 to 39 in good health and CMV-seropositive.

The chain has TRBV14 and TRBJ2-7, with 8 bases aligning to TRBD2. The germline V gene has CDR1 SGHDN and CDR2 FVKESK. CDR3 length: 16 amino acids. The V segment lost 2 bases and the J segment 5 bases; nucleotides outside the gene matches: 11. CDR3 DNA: TGTGCCAGCAGCCAAAAGGGGGAACTAGCGGAGCACGAGCAGTACTTC. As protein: CASSQKGELAEHEQYF.

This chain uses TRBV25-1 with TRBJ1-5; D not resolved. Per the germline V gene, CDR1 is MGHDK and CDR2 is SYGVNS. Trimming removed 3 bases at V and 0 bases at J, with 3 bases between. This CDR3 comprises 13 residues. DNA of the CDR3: TGTGCCAGCAGTGAGTATAGCAATCAGCCCCAGCATTTT. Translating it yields CASSEYSNQPQHF.